This TCR beta chain comes out of a study of CD8 T cells in Susac syndrome. The authors reverse transcribed about 0.5 to 1 ug RNA with random hexamers. TCRdb passed the immunoSEQ multiplex PCR reads through MiXCR, listing each CDR3 protein once. In the table there are 100,000 to 150,000 distinct CDR3 sequences, roughly 95% of which are singletons. With regard to this clonotype: The antigen is not known.

Study conclusions and caveats: Repertoires of Susac syndrome CD4+ T cells lacked clonal expansion.

From blood CD8+ and CD4+ T cells, TCR beta sequences were generated. V was clipped by 10 bases and J by 3 bases, with 25 bases between them. Per the germline V gene, CDR1 is LNHDA and CDR2 is SQIVND (reference sequence). The CDR3 extends over 16 amino acids. This clonotype was sampled from a human donor with Susac syndrome. Sequenced: CD4+ T cells from PBMCs. The chain couples TRBV19 to TRBJ2-7; no reliable D call. CDR3 nucleotide sequence: TGTGCCATCTCCTTGGGCGTCAGTGCTCGTTTCTACGAGCAGTACTTC. This translates into CAISLGVSARFYEQYF.